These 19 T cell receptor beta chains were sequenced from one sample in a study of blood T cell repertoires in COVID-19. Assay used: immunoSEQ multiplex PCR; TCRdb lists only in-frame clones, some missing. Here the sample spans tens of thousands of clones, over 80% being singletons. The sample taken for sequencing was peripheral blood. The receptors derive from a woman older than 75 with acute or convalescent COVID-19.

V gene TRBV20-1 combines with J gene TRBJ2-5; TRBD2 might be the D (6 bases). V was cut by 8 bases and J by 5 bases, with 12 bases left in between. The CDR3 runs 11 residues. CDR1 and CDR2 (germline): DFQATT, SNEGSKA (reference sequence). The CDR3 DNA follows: TGCAGTTCCCCCGGAGGGGAGACCCAGTACTTC. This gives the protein CSSPGGETQYF.

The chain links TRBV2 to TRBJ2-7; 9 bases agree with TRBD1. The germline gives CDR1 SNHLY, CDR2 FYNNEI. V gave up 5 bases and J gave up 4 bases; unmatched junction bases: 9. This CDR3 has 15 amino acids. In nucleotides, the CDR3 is TGTGCCAGCAGTTCGGACAGGGGCGTTCATTACGAGCAGTACTTC. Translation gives CASSSDRGVHYEQYF. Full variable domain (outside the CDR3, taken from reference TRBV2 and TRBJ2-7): EPEVTQTPSHQVTQMGQEVILRCVPISNHLYFYWYRQILGQKVEFLVSFYNNEISEKSEIFDDQFSVERPDGSNFTLKIRSTKLEDSAMYFCASSSDRGVHYEQYFGPGTRLTVT.

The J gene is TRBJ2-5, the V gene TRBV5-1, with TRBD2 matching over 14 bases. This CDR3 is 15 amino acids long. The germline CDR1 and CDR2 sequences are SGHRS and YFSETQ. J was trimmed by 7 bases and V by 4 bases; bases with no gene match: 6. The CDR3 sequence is CASSTGTSGSGTQYF. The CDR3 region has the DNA TGCGCCAGCAGCACCGGGACTAGCGGGAGTGGGACCCAGTACTTC.

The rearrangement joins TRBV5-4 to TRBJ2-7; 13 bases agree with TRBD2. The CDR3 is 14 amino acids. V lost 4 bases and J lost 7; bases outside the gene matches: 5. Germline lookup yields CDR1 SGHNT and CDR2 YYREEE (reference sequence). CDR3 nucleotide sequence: TGTGCCAGCAGCGACCCGACTAGCGGGAGGGAGCAGTACTTC. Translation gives CASSDPTSGREQYF.

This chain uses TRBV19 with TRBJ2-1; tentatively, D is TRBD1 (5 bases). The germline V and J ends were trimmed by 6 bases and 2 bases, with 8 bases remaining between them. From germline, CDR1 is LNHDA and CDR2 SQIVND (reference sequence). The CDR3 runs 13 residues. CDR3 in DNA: TGTGCCAGTAGCACGACAGCCTACAATGAGCAGTTCTTC. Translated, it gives CASSTTAYNEQFF.

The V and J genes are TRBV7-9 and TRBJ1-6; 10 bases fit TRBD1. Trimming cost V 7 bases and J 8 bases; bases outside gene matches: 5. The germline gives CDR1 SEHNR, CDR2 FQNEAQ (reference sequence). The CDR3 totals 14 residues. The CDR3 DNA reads TGTGCCAGCAATCCGACAGGGGGCGATTCACCCCTCCACTTT. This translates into CASNPTGGDSPLHF.

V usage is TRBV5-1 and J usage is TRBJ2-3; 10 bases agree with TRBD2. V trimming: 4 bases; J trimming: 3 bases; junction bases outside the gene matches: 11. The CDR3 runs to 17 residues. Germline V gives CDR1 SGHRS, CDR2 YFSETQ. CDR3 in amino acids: CASSKGLADYGTDTQYF. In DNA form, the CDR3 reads TGCGCCAGCAGCAAAGGACTAGCGGATTATGGTACAGATACGCAGTATTTT.

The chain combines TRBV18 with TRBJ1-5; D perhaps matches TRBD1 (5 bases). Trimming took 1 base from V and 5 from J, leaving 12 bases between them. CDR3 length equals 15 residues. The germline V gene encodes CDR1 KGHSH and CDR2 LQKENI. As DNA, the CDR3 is TGTGCCAGCTCACCACGGCCAGGGTGGGATCAGCCCCAGCATTTT. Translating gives CASSPRPGWDQPQHF. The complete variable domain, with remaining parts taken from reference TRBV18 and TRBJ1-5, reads NAGVMQNPRHLVRRRGQEARLRCSPMKGHSHVYWYRQLPEEGLKFMVYLQKENIIDESGMPKERFSAEFPKEGPSILRIQQVVRGDSAAYFCASSPRPGWDQPQHFGDGTRLSIL.

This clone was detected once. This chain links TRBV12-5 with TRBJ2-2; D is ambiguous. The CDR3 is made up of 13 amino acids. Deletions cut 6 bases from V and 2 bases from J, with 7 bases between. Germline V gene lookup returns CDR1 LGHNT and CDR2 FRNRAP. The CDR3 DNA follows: TGTGCTAGTGGGAGTGGTAACACCGGGGAGCTGTTTTTT. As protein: CASGSGNTGELFF.

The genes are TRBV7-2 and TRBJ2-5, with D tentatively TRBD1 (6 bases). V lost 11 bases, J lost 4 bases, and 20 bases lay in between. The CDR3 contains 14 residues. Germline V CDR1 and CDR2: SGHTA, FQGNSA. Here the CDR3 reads CAASEVGGAETQYF. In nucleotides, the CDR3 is TGTGCCGCCTCGGAGGTAGGGGGAGCAGAGACCCAGTACTTC.

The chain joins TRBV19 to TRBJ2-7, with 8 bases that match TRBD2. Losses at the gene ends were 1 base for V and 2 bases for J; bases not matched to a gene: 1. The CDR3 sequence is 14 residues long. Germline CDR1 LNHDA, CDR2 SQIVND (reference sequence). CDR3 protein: CASSIAGGPYEQYF. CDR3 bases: TGTGCCAGTAGTATAGCGGGAGGGCCCTACGAGCAGTACTTC.

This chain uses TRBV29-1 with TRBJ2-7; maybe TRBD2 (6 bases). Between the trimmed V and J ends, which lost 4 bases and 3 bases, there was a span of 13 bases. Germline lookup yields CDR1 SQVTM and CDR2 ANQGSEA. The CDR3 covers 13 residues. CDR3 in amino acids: CSVGRGGVYEQYF. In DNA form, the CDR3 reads TGCAGCGTTGGGCGGGGTGGAGTCTACGAGCAGTACTTC.

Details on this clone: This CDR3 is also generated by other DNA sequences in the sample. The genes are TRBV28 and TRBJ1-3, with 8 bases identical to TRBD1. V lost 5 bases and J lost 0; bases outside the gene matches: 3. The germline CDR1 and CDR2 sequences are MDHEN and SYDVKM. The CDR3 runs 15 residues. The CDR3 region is CASSPGTGSGNTIYF. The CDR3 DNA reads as TGTGCCAGCAGTCCTGGGACAGGCTCTGGAAACACCATATATTTT.

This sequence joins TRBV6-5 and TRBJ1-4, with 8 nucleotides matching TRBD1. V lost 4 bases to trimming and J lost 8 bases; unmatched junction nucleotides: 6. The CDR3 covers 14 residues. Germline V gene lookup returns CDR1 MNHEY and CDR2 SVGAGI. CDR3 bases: TGTGCCAGCAGTTTAGGACAGGGAGGAGAAAAACTGTTTTTT. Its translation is CASSLGQGGEKLFF.

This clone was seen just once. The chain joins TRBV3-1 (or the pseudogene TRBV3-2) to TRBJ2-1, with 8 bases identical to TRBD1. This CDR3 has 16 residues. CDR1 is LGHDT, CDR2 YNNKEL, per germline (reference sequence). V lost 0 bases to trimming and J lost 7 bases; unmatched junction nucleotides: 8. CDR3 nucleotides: TGTGCCAGCAGCCAAGATTTAAGCCAGGGGGCAAATGAGCAGTTCTTC. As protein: CASSQDLSQGANEQFF.

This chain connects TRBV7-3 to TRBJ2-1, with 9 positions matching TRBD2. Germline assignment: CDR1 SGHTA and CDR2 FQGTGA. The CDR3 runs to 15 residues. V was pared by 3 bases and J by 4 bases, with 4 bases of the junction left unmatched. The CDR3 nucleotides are TGTGCCAGCAGCTTGGGGCTAGCGGGGTACAATGAGCAGTTCTTC. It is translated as CASSLGLAGYNEQFF.

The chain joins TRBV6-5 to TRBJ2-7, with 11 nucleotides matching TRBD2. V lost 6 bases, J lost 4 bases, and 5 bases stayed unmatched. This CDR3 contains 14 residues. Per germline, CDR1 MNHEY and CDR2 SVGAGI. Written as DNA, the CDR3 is TGTGCCAGCAGATTAGCGGGAGGGGGGTACGAGCAGTACTTC. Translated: CASRLAGGGYEQYF.

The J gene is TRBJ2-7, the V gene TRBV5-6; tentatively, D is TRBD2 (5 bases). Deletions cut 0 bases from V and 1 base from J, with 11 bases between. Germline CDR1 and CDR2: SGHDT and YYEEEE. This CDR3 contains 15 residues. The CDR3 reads CASSLGRRGSYEQYF. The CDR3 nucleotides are TGTGCCAGCAGCTTGGGCCGCCGGGGATCCTACGAGCAGTACTTC.

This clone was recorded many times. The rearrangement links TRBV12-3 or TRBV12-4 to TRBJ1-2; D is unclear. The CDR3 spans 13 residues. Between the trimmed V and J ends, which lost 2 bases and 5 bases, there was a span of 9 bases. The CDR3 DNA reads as TGTGCCAGCAGTTTAAACACAGATTATGGCTACACCTTC. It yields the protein CASSLNTDYGYTF.